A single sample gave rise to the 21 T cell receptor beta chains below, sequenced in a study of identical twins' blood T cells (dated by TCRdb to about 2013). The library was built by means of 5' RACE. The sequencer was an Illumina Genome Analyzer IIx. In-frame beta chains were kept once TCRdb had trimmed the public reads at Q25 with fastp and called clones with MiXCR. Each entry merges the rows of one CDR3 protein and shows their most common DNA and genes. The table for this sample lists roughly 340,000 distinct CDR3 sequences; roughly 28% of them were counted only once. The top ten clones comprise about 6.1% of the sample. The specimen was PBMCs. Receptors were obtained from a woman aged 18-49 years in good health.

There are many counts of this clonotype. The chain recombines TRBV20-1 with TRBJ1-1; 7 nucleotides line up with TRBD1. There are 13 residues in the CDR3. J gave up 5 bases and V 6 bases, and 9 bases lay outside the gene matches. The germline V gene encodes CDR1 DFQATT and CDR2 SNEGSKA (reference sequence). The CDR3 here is CSAGDSVGTEAFF. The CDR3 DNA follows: TGCAGTGCAGGGGACAGCGTAGGGACTGAAGCTTTCTTT.

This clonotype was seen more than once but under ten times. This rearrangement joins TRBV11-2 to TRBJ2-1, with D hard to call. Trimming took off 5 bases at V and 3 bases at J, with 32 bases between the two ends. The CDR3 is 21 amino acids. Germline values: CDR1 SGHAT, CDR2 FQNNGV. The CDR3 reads CASSPPPGQVTLSSLYNEQFF. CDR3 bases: TGTGCCAGCAGCCCACCTCCGGGCCAAGTCACTTTGAGCTCTCTCTACAATGAGCAGTTCTTC.

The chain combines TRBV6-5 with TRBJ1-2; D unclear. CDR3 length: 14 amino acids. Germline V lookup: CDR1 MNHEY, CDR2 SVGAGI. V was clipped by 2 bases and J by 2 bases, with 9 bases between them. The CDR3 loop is CASSYVGVNYGYTF. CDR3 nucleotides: TGTGCCAGCAGTTACGTGGGAGTCAACTATGGCTACACCTTC.

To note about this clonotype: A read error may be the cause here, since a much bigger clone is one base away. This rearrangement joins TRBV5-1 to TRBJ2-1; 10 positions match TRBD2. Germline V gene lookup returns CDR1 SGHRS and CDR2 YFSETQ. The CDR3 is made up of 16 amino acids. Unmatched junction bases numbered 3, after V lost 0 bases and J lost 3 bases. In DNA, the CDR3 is TGCGCCAGCAGCTTGGGAACTAGCGGGGACTACAATGAGCAGTTCTTC. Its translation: CASSLGTSGDYNEQFF.

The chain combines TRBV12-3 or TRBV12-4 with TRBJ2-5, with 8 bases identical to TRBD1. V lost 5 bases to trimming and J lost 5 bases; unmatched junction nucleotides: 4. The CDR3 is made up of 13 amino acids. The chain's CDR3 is CASSRYRGETQYF. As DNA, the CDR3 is TGTGCCAGCAGTCGTTACAGGGGGGAGACCCAGTACTTC.

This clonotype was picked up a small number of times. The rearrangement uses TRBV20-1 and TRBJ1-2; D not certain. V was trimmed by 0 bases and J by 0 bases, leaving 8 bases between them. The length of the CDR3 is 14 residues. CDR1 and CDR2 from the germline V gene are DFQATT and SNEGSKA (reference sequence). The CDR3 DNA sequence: TGCAGTGCTAGAGATTCCGCAGCTAACTATGGCTACACCTTC. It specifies CSARDSAANYGYTF.

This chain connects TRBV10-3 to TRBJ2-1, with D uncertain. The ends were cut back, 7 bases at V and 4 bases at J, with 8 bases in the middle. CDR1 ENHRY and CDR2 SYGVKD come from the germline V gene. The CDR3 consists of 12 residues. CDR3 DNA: TGTGCCATCAAAGGCCGGTACAATGAGCAGTTCTTC. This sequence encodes CAIKGRYNEQFF.

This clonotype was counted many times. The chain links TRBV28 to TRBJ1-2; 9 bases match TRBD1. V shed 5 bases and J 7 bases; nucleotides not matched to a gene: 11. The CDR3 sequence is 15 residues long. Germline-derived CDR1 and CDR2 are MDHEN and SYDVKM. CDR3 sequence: CASSTRSQGAGGYTF. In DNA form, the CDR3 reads TGTGCCAGCAGTACCCGATCACAGGGGGCGGGTGGCTACACCTTC.

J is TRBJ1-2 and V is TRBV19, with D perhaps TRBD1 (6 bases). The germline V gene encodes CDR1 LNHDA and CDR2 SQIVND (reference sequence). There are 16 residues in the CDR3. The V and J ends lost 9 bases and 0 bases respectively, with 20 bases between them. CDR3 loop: CASSLETGKANYGYTF. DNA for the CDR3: TGTGCCAGCTCGCTTGAGACAGGAAAAGCTAACTATGGCTACACCTTC.

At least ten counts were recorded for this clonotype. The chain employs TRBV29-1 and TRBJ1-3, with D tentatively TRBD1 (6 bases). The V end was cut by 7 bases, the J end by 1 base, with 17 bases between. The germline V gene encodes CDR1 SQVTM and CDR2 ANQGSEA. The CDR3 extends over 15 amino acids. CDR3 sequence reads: CSAGQQRGSGNTIYF. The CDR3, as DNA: TGCAGCGCGGGTCAACAGAGGGGGTCTGGAAACACCATATATTTT.

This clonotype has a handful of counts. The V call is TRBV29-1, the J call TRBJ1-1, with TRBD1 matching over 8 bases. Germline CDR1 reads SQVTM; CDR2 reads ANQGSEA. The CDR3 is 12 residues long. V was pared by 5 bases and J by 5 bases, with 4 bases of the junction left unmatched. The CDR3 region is CSVLQGGTEAFF. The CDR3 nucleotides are TGCAGCGTTTTACAGGGGGGAACTGAAGCTTTCTTT.

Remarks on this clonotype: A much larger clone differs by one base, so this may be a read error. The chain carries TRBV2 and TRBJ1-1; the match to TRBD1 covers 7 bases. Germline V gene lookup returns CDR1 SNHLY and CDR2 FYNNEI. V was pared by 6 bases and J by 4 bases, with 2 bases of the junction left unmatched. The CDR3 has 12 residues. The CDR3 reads CASRGDSTEAFF. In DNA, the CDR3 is TGTGCCAGCAGGGGGGACAGCACTGAAGCTTTCTTT.

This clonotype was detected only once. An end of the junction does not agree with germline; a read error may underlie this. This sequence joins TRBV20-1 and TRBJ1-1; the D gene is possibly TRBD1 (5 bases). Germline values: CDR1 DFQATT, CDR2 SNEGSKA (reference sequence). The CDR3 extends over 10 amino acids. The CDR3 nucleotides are TGCAGTGCACTAAGCTGGGGACTTTCCTTT. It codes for CSALSWGLSF.

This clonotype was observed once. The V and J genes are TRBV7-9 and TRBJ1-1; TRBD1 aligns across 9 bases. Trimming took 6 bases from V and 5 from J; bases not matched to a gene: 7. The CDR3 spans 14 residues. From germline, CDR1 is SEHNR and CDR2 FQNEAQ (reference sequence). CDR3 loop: CASRSGTGQTEAFF. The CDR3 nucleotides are TGTGCCAGCAGATCCGGGACAGGGCAAACTGAAGCTTTCTTT. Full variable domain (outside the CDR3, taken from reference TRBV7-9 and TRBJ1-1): DTGVSQNPRHKITKRGQNVTFRCDPISEHNRLYWYRQTLGQGPEFLTYFQNEAQLEKSRLLSDRFSAERPKGSFSTLEIQRTEQGDSAMYLCASRSGTGQTEAFFGQGTRLTVV.

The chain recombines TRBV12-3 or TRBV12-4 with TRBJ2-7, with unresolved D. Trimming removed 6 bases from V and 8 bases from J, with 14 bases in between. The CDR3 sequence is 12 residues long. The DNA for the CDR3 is TGTGCCAGCAGCTTCTTCCTACGACAGCAGTACTTC. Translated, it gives CASSFFLRQQYF.

Here the CDR3 DNA reads TGTGCCATCAGTGACCGAGGGACAGCAAACACCGGGGAGCTGTTTTTT. Residues: CAISDRGTANTGELFF. The V and J genes are TRBV10-3 and TRBJ2-2, with 7 bases fitting TRBD1. The J segment lost 2 bases and the V segment lost 3 bases, leaving 6 bases of the junction unmatched. This CDR3 comprises 16 residues. Germline V CDR1 and CDR2: ENHRY, SYGVKD.

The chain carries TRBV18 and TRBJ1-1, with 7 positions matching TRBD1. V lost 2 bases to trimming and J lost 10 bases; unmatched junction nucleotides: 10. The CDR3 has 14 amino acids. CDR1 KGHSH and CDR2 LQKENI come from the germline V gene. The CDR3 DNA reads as TGTGCCAGCTCACCATCGACAGGGTTGTCGGTAGCTTTCTTT. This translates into CASSPSTGLSVAFF.

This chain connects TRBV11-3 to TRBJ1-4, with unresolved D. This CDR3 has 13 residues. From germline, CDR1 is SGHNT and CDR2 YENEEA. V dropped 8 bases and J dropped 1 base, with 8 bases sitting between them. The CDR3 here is CASGRRTNEKLFF. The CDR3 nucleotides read TGTGCCAGCGGGAGGCGAACTAATGAAAAACTGTTTTTT. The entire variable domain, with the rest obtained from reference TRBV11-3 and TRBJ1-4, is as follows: EAGVVQSPRYKIIEKKQPVAFWCNPISGHNTLYWYLQNLGQGPELLIRYENEEAVDDSQLPKDRFSAERLKGVDSTLKIQPAELGDSAVYLCASGRRTNEKLFFGSGTQLSVL.

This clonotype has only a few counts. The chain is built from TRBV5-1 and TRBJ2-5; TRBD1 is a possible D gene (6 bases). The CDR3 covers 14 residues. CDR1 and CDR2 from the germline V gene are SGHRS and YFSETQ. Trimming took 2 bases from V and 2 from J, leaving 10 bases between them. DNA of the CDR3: TGCGCCAGCAGCTTTTTCGGGACACAAGAGACCCAGTACTTC. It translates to CASSFFGTQETQYF.

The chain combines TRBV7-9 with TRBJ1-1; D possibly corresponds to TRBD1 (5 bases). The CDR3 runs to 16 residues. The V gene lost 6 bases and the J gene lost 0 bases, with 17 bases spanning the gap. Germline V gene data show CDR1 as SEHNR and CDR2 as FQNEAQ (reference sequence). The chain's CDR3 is CASSPGIGTMNTEAFF. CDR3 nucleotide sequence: TGTGCCAGCAGTCCGGGAATCGGGACGATGAACACTGAAGCTTTCTTT.

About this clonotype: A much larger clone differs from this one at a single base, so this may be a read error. The CDR3 DNA reads as TGCAGCATCCGCGGAGGGGTTAACACTGAAGCTTTCTTT. Protein: CSIRGGVNTEAFF. The gene calls are TRBV29-1 and TRBJ1-1; tentatively, D is TRBD1 (5 bases). Trimming removed 8 bases at V and 2 bases at J, with 15 bases between. In germline, CDR1 is SQVTM, CDR2 ANQGSEA. The CDR3 is made up of 13 amino acids.